These 16 T cell receptor beta chains were all obtained from the same sample, sequenced in a study of T-cell memory formation after mild COVID-19. TCRdb itself ran the 5' RACE reads through MiXCR, one entry per CDR3 protein. Of about 350,000 distinct CDR3 sequences in the sample, about an eighth were seen once. Source material: PBMCs or a T cell subset sorted from them (not recorded which). These receptors were taken from a man aged 18-30 years who had mild COVID-19 (a few samples of this study predate the infection). Cell type and time point are not known.

This clonotype was observed a handful of times. The V call is TRBV20-1, the J call TRBJ2-5; 9 nucleotides agree with TRBD1. CDR1 and CDR2 from the germline V gene are DFQATT and SNEGSKA (reference sequence). The CDR3 contains 15 residues. The CDR3 nucleotides are TGCAGCCACCGAGGGAGGACAGGGGCCCAAGAGACCCAGTACTTC. Amino acid sequence: CSHRGRTGAQETQYF.

The chain has TRBV7-2 and TRBJ2-2, with TRBD1 matching 7 bases. Per the germline V gene, CDR1 is SGHTA and CDR2 is FQGNSA. Trimming removed 2 bases from V and 5 bases from J; junction bases left unmatched: 2. This CDR3 is built from 14 residues. The CDR3 region has the DNA TGTGCCAGCAGCTTACAGGGGGAAACCGGGGAGCTGTTTTTT. It codes for CASSLQGETGELFF.

This clonotype turned up a few times. The chain uses TRBV24-1 and TRBJ2-5; D remains unclear. The CDR3 covers 11 residues. The germline V gene encodes CDR1 KGHDR and CDR2 SFDVKD. V lost 4 bases and J lost 7, with 6 bases in between. This CDR3 reads CATSEYRTQYF. CDR3 coding DNA: TGTGCCACCAGTGAATATCGGACCCAGTACTTC.

The table lists this clonotype with a few counts. V is TRBV4-3 and J is TRBJ2-3; 10 bases fit TRBD2. Germline V gene lookup returns CDR1 LGHNA and CDR2 YSLEER. This CDR3 region has 16 residues. V lost 0 bases to trimming and J lost 4 bases; unmatched junction nucleotides: 4. The CDR3, as DNA: TGCGCCAGCAGCCAAGATCTAGCGGGGGTATCAGATACGCAGTATTTT. Translation gives CASSQDLAGVSDTQYF.

This clonotype was detected many times. J is TRBJ2-2 and V is TRBV7-9; TRBD1 aligns across 7 bases. Germline loops: CDR1 SEHNR, CDR2 FQNEAQ (reference sequence). CDR3 size: 15 residues. Trimming removed 5 bases from V and 4 bases from J; junction bases left unmatched: 7. The CDR3 nucleotides are TGTGCCAGCAGCCGAAAGACAGGGCCCACCGGGGAGCTGTTTTTT. It yields the protein CASSRKTGPTGELFF. The variable domain in full, completed from reference TRBV7-9 and TRBJ2-2, reads DTGVSQNPRHKITKRGQNVTFRCDPISEHNRLYWYRQTLGQGPEFLTYFQNEAQLEKSRLLSDRFSAERPKGSFSTLEIQRTEQGDSAMYLCASSRKTGPTGELFFGEGSRLTVL.

This chain connects TRBV24-1 to TRBJ1-5; maybe TRBD1 (5 bases). The V and J ends lost 1 base and 5 bases respectively, with 8 bases between them. There are 14 residues in the CDR3. Germline V lookup: CDR1 KGHDR, CDR2 SFDVKD. The DNA of the CDR3 is TGTGCCACCAGTGATTTCGGGGGAGATCAGCCCCAGCATTTT. Its protein is CATSDFGGDQPQHF.

This clonotype was seen many times. The chain is built from TRBV20-1 and TRBJ2-3, with 8 bases matching TRBD1. In germline, CDR1 is DFQATT, CDR2 SNEGSKA (reference sequence). CDR3 length: 13 residues. Trimming removed 5 bases from V and 4 bases from J; junction bases left unmatched: 5. The CDR3 sequence: CSAHGQGADTQYF. The CDR3, as DNA: TGCAGTGCTCACGGACAGGGCGCAGATACGCAGTATTTT.

This clonotype was seen repeatedly, ten times or more. The rearrangement joins TRBV5-1 to TRBJ2-3, with 11 nucleotides matching TRBD2. Unmatched junction bases numbered 11, after V lost 5 bases and J lost 0 bases. The length of the CDR3 is 18 residues. Germline CDR1 and CDR2: SGHRS and YFSETQ. The CDR3 region is CASRRLVAGGPSTDTQYF. In DNA form, the CDR3 reads TGCGCCAGCAGAAGACTGGTAGCGGGGGGGCCTAGCACAGATACGCAGTATTTT.

As regards this clonotype: One base away lies a much larger clone, so this may be a sequencing read error. The chain recombines TRBV25-1 with TRBJ1-2; D gene ambiguous. From germline, CDR1 is MGHDK and CDR2 SYGVNS. The CDR3 has 13 amino acids. Trimming stripped 2 bases from V and 6 bases from J, with 10 bases between. CDR3 nucleotide sequence: TGTGCCAGCAGTGAACATTTCGGAGATGGCTACACCTTC. Amino acids: CASSEHFGDGYTF.

The table lists this clonotype with a few counts. The V call is TRBV30, the J call TRBJ2-5; either TRBD1 or TRBD2 may fit D (6 bases each). The CDR3 contains 13 residues. Per germline, CDR1 GTSNPN and CDR2 SVGIG (reference sequence). Deletions cut 2 bases from V and 2 bases from J, with 9 bases between. The CDR3 DNA sequence: TGTGCCTGGAGTCGGGGGCTACAAGAGACCCAGTACTTC. It is translated as CAWSRGLQETQYF.

In its sample, this clonotype was seen a few times. The chain carries TRBV5-1 and TRBJ1-5, with D uncertain. CDR3 size: 13 residues. The V end lost 5 bases, the J end lost 0 bases, and 6 bases lay between the germline ends. The germline gives CDR1 SGHRS, CDR2 YFSETQ. In DNA, the CDR3 is TGCGCCAGCAGGGCGGATAGCAATCAGCCCCAGCATTTT. Translation: CASRADSNQPQHF.

This clonotype has at least ten counts. The genes are TRBV20-1 and TRBJ1-2; no firm D call. Trimming removed 2 bases at V and 4 bases at J, with 8 bases between. In germline, CDR1 is DFQATT, CDR2 SNEGSKA (reference sequence). The CDR3 loop spans 12 amino acids. CDR3: CSARPSLYGYTF. In DNA form, the CDR3 reads TGCAGTGCTAGACCCAGCCTCTATGGCTACACCTTC.

This clonotype appeared many times. The gene calls are TRBV7-2 and TRBJ2-3, with 14 nucleotides matching TRBD2. V gave up 0 bases and J gave up 2 bases; unmatched junction bases: 4. Per the germline V gene, CDR1 is SGHTA and CDR2 is FQGNSA. CDR3 size: 18 residues. As DNA, the CDR3 is TGTGCCAGCAGCTTAGCCCGGACTAGCGGGGGGCACACAGATACGCAGTATTTT. Amino acid sequence: CASSLARTSGGHTDTQYF.

This chain joins TRBV21-1 and TRBJ2-1. TRBV21-1 is shown as a pseudogene. The CDR3 loop spans 17 amino acids. DNA of the CDR3: TGTGCCAGCAGCAATGGACCGGACAGGGCTCGGTACAATGAGCAGTTCTTC. This encodes CASSNGPDRARYNEQFF.

This clonotype showed up just a few times. The chain employs TRBV6-5 and TRBJ2-7, with TRBD2 matching over 12 bases. CDR1 and CDR2 (germline): MNHEY, SVGAGI. The CDR3 loop spans 17 amino acids. Trimming removed 6 bases from V and 0 bases from J; junction bases left unmatched: 9. The CDR3 spells CASRLTSGGPLSYEQYF. The CDR3 coding sequence is TGTGCCAGCAGACTTACTAGCGGGGGGCCGCTCTCCTACGAGCAGTACTTC.

This sequence joins TRBV20-1 and TRBJ2-7, with 9 nucleotides matching TRBD1. The CDR3 length is 14 residues. CDR1 and CDR2 (germline): DFQATT, SNEGSKA (reference sequence). After removal of 6 bases from V and 3 bases from J, the junction contained 9 bases not matched to a gene. The CDR3 bases are TGCAGTGCCCAGGACAGGGGACGAGACTACGAGCAGTACGTC. This gives the protein CSAQDRGRDYEQYV.